This entry lists 21 T cell receptor beta chains sequenced from one sample in a study of cytomegalovirus exposure and HLA in healthy donors. Primers for the PCR totalled 60 Vbeta and 13 Jbeta. Assay used: immunoSEQ multiplex PCR; TCRdb lists only in-frame clones, some missing. The table lists some 170,000 clones, 75% to 90% of them singletons. The sequenced sample was PBMCs. These receptors were obtained from a girl aged 2 to 10 in good health and CMV-seropositive.

The rearrangement links TRBV14 to TRBJ2-1, with a possible D match to TRBD2 (6 bases). CDR1 SGHDN and CDR2 FVKESK come from the germline V gene. The CDR3 consists of 14 residues. V lost 1 base, J lost 5 bases, and 9 bases lay in between. The CDR3 bases are TGTGCCAGCAGCCAAGCGGGAGTGGACAATGAGCAGTTCTTC. It yields the protein CASSQAGVDNEQFF. Combining the CDR3 with reference TRBV14 and TRBJ2-1 gives the whole variable domain EAGVTQFPSHSVIEKGQTVTLRCDPISGHDNLYWYRRVMGKEIKFLLHFVKESKQDESGMPNNRFLAERTGGTYSTLKVQPAELEDSGVYFCASSQAGVDNEQFFGPGTRLTVL.

The chain links TRBV5-1 to TRBJ2-3, with a weak D call TRBD1 (5 bases). Trimming cost V 0 bases and J 2 bases, with 10 bases left between them. This CDR3 region has 15 residues. Germline lookup yields CDR1 SGHRS and CDR2 YFSETQ. As DNA, the CDR3 is TGCGCCAGCAGCTTGGAGCCACAGGTCACAGATACGCAGTATTTT. Protein product: CASSLEPQVTDTQYF. Combining the CDR3 with reference TRBV5-1 and TRBJ2-3 gives the whole variable domain KAGVTQTPRYLIKTRGQQVTLSCSPISGHRSVSWYQQTPGQGLQFLFEYFSETQRNKGNFPGRFSGRQFSNSRSEMNVSTLELGDSALYLCASSLEPQVTDTQYFGPGTRLTVL.

This chain connects TRBV6-5 to TRBJ1-5, with D unclear. Trimming pared 4 bases from V and 0 bases from J, leaving 4 bases between. This CDR3 is 13 amino acids long. Germline CDR1 reads MNHEY; CDR2 reads SVGAGI. The CDR3, as DNA: TGTGCCAGCAGTTCGTATAGCAATCAGCCCCAGCATTTT. It specifies CASSSYSNQPQHF.

The chain carries TRBV25-1 and TRBJ2-5; 9 positions match TRBD1. The assigned J gene may be wrong: the sequence end matches TRBJ2-7 better. The CDR3 runs 14 residues. Germline-derived CDR1 and CDR2 are MGHDK and SYGVNS. This CDR3 reads CASSEDRGSLEQYF. In DNA, the CDR3 is TGTGCCAGCAGTGAGGACAGGGGATCCCTCGAGCAGTACTTC.

The sample holds one count of this clone. The chain is built from TRBV5-1 and TRBJ2-7; D unresolved. Between the trimmed V and J ends, which lost 1 base and 3 bases, there was a span of 8 bases. The CDR3 has 13 amino acids. Germline V CDR1 and CDR2: SGHRS, YFSETQ. The CDR3 sequence is CASSLQQNYEQYF. The CDR3 DNA is TGCGCCAGCAGCTTGCAACAGAACTACGAGCAGTACTTC.

The V gene is TRBV11-2, the J gene TRBJ1-1, with no clear D. The CDR3 covers 14 residues. V lost 4 bases to trimming and J lost 3 bases, with 12 bases between them. Germline V gene data show CDR1 as SGHAT and CDR2 as FQNNGV. The CDR3 DNA reads TGTGCCAGCAGCTCTAACCGAGGGTACACTGAAGCTTTCTTT. It is translated as CASSSNRGYTEAFF.

The rearrangement links TRBV5-4 to TRBJ1-3; no clear D. The CDR3 sequence is 14 residues long. The V and J ends lost 3 bases and 0 bases respectively, with 7 bases between them. CDR1 SGHNT and CDR2 YYREEE come from the germline V gene (reference sequence). Here the CDR3 DNA reads TGTGCCAGCAGCTCGGAGATCTCTGGAAACACCATATATTTT. It encodes CASSSEISGNTIYF.

The rearrangement uses TRBV7-9 and TRBJ2-4; D remains unclear. Germline values: CDR1 SEHNR, CDR2 FQNEAQ (reference sequence). V dropped 3 bases and J dropped 4 bases, with 7 bases sitting between them. This CDR3 has 13 amino acids. In nucleotides, the CDR3 is TGTGCCAGCAGCTTCCCAGGAAAAAACATTCAGTACTTC. Amino acid sequence: CASSFPGKNIQYF. Filled out from reference TRBV7-9 and TRBJ2-4, the complete variable domain reads DTGVSQNPRHKITKRGQNVTFRCDPISEHNRLYWYRQTLGQGPEFLTYFQNEAQLEKSRLLSDRFSAERPKGSFSTLEIQRTEQGDSAMYLCASSFPGKNIQYFGAGTRLSVL.

The chain recombines TRBV18 with TRBJ1-5, with TRBD1 matching over 7 bases. CDR3 size: 15 residues. Germline V lookup: CDR1 KGHSH, CDR2 LQKENI. With 5 bases clipped from V and 5 bases from J, the junction kept 9 bases outside the gene matches. The CDR3 region has the DNA TGTGCCAGCTCATCCGCTCAGGGGGGACATCAGCCCCAGCATTTT. Translation: CASSSAQGGHQPQHF.

The chain has TRBV5-1 and TRBJ1-2; the D is unclear. Germline-derived CDR1 and CDR2 are SGHRS and YFSETQ. Between the trimmed V and J ends, which lost 6 bases and 3 bases, there was a span of 12 bases. This CDR3 is built from 13 residues. CDR3: CASNPGSHYGYTF. The CDR3 nucleotides are TGCGCCAGCAACCCCGGGAGTCACTATGGCTACACCTTC.

The chain uses TRBV7-2 and TRBJ2-1; 7 bases align to TRBD2. The length of the CDR3 is 14 residues. The ends lost 0 bases at V and 6 bases at J; junction bases unmatched: 2. Germline V CDR1 and CDR2: SGHTA, FQGNSA. The CDR3: CASSLARESNEQFF. The CDR3 nucleotides are TGTGCCAGCAGCTTAGCGCGGGAGTCCAATGAGCAGTTCTTC.

The genes are TRBV5-1 and TRBJ2-1; 13 nucleotides agree with TRBD2. V shed 4 bases, J shed 6 bases, and the junction held 4 bases outside the gene matches. The CDR3 totals 15 residues. Germline-derived CDR1 and CDR2 are SGHRS and YFSETQ. DNA of the CDR3: TGCGCCAGCAGCACGACTAGCGGGAGGACCAATGAGCAGTTCTTC. As protein: CASSTTSGRTNEQFF.

The chain uses TRBV10-3 and TRBJ2-3; D is possibly TRBD2 (6 bases). Trimming took 6 bases from V and 1 from J, leaving 20 bases between them. This CDR3 is built from 17 residues. The germline CDR1 and CDR2 sequences are ENHRY and SYGVKD. The CDR3 DNA sequence: TGTGCCATCAGGAGAATTAGCGGTTCTCAGGGCACAGATACGCAGTATTTT. Encoded protein: CAIRRISGSQGTDTQYF.

This clone was counted only a few times. The rearrangement links TRBV6-5 to TRBJ1-3; TRBD1 matches 7 bases. V shed 4 bases, J shed 8 bases, and the junction held 5 bases outside the gene matches. Germline V gene data show CDR1 as MNHEY and CDR2 as SVGAGI. CDR3 length: 13 amino acids. CDR3 sequence reads: CASSLGTEDTIYF. The DNA for the CDR3 is TGTGCCAGCAGTTTGGGGACAGAAGACACCATATATTTT.

The chain couples TRBV15 to TRBJ2-1; a weak D match, TRBD2 (6 bases). The CDR3 length is 17 residues. V gave up 5 bases and J gave up 5 bases, with 22 bases separating them. Germline lookup yields CDR1 LNHNV and CDR2 YYDKDF (reference sequence). The CDR3 region has the DNA TGTGCCACCAGCGCCCGAGGACTACTAGCTTATAACAATGAGCAGTTCTTC. This codes for CATSARGLLAYNNEQFF.

In DNA, the CDR3 is TGTGCCAGCAGCGTAAGCGGGAGCCGATACAATGAGCAGTTCTTC. Translating it yields CASSVSGSRYNEQFF. The chain recombines TRBV9 with TRBJ2-1; 8 bases fit TRBD2. V trimming: 1 base; J trimming: 4 bases; junction bases outside the gene matches: 4. In germline, CDR1 is SGDLS, CDR2 YYNGEE. This CDR3 region has 15 residues. Full variable domain (missing parts from reference TRBV9 and TRBJ2-1): DSGVTQTPKHLITATGQRVTLRCSPRSGDLSVYWYQQSLDQGLQFLIQYYNGEERAKGNILERFSAQQFPDLHSELNLSSLELGDSALYFCASSVSGSRYNEQFFGPGTRLTVL.

In DNA form, the CDR3 reads TGTGCCAGCAGTGTCAGGGGAGTACCTGAAGCTTTCTTT. Its translation is CASSVRGVPEAFF. The chain combines TRBV6-1 with TRBJ1-1, with D possibly TRBD1 on 6 matching bases. V was pared by 4 bases and J by 6 bases, with 12 bases between. The CDR3 sequence is 13 residues long. Per germline, CDR1 MNHNS and CDR2 SASEGT.

The chain employs TRBV30 and TRBJ1-1; the D gene is possibly TRBD1 (6 bases). Germline V gene data show CDR1 as GTSNPN and CDR2 as SVGIG (reference sequence). The CDR3 extends over 14 amino acids. Trimming left V 1 base short and J 7 bases short, with 16 bases between. CDR3 nucleotide sequence: TGTGCCTGGAGTGGTGAGGGGGGGCTAAGTGAAGCTTTCTTT. The encoded protein is CAWSGEGGLSEAFF.

The rearrangement uses TRBV5-1 and TRBJ2-7; D gene unclear. Trimming cost V 0 bases and J 7 bases, with 14 bases left between them. Germline V gene lookup returns CDR1 SGHRS and CDR2 YFSETQ. The CDR3 length is 14 residues. CDR3 DNA sequence: TGCGCCAGCAGCTTGGGCCCCCCTAGGAGAGAGCAGTACTTC. Protein product: CASSLGPPRREQYF.

The V gene is TRBV28, the J gene TRBJ1-3; D call uncertain. Deletions cut 5 bases from V and 0 bases from J, with 20 bases between. Germline-derived CDR1 and CDR2 are MDHEN and SYDVKM. This CDR3 comprises 18 residues. The CDR3 loop reads CASSPPGAGQYSGNTIYF. CDR3 sequence (DNA): TGTGCCAGCAGTCCCCCCGGAGCGGGCCAATACTCTGGAAACACCATATATTTT.

V and J are TRBV11-3 and TRBJ1-1; 7 nucleotides match TRBD1. Unmatched junction bases numbered 4, after V lost 8 bases and J lost 1 base. The CDR3 contains 13 residues. Germline V gene sequence: CDR1 SGHNT, CDR2 YENEEA. The CDR3 bases are TGTGCCAGCTCACAGGGGACGAACACTGAAGCTTTCTTT. This codes for CASSQGTNTEAFF.